What follows describes a single TCR beta chain. Antigen: not known. This entry belongs to a study of T-cell memory formation after mild COVID-19. Study-wide points: Clones shrinking between day 15 and 85 showed a balanced CD4/CD8 split, and those that grew later tilted toward CD4+. Among clones peaking at day 37 in the second wave, SARS-CoV-2 specificity remained unconfirmed.

One entry per CDR3 protein results from TCRdb running MiXCR on the 5' RACE reads. This sample has about 290,000 distinct CDR3 sequences, with approximately 19% found just once. Germline V gene sequence: CDR1 MNHNS, CDR2 SASEGT. Trimming took off 8 bases at V and 0 bases at J, with 12 bases between the two ends. This CDR3 spans 14 amino acids. This sequence joins TRBV6-1 and TRBJ2-3; the D gene is possibly TRBD2 (6 bases). Sequencing was done on a sample of PBMCs or a T cell subset sorted from them (not recorded which). The clonotype comes from a young man who had mild COVID-19 (a few samples of this study predate the infection). Cell type and time point are not known. CDR3: CASGRRESTDTQYF. In DNA, the CDR3 is TGTGCCAGCGGCCGACGGGAGAGCACAGATACGCAGTATTTT.